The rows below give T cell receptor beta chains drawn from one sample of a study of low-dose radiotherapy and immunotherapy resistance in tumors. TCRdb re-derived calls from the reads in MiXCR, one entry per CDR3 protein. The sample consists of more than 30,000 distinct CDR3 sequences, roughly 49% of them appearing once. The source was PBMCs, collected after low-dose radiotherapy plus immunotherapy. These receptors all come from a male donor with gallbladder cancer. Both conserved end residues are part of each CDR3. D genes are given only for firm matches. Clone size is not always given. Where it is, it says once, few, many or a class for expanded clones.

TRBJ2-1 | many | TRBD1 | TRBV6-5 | TGTGCCAGCAGCCCGACAGGGGACCCTTACAATGAGCAGTTCTTC | CASSPTGDPYNEQFF
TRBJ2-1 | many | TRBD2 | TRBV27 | TGTGCCACTACGCCGGGACTAGCCAACAATGAGCAGTTCTTC | CATTPGLANNEQFF
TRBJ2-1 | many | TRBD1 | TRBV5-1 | TGCGCCAGCAGCTCATGGACAGGCCCGAATGAGCAGTTCTTC | CASSSWTGPNEQFF
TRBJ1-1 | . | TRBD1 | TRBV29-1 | TGCAGCGTCCGACAGGGCAACACTGAAGCTTTCTTT | CSVRQGNTEAFF
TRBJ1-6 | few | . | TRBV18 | TGTGCCAGCTCACCGCAAACTAGCAATTCACCCCTCCACTTT | CASSPQTSNSPLHF
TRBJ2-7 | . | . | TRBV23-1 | TGCGCCAGCAGTCAATCCGGGCCGAGCTCCTACGAGCAGTACTTC | CASSQSGPSSYEQYF
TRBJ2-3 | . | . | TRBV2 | TGTACCAGCAGTGCGGGGCCGCATAGCACAGATACGCAGTATTTT | CTSSAGPHSTDTQYF
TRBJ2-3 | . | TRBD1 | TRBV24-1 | TGTGCCACCAGTGATTCTGACAGGGCCGCAGATACGCAGTATTTT | CATSDSDRAADTQYF
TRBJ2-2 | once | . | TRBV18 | TGTGCCAGCTCACCCACGCAGGACAACACCGGGGAGCTGTTTTTT | CASSPTQDNTGELFF
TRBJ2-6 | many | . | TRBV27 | TGTGCCAGCAGTTTAACAGTCTCTGGGGCCAACGTCCTGACTTTC | CASSLTVSGANVLTF
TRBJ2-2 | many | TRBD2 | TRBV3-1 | TGTGCCAGCAGCCCGATCGGCGGGGGGTCGAACACCGGGGAGCTGTTTTTT | CASSPIGGGSNTGELFF
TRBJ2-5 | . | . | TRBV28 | TGTGCCAGCACCAGACAGGCCACCAGGAGGGCCCAGTACTTC | CASTRQATRRAQYF
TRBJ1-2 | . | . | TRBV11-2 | TGTGCCAGCAGCCCCCGGACATCAGGAGGCTACACCTTC | CASSPRTSGGYTF
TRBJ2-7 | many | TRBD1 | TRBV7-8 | TGTGCCAGCAGCTTCTCCGGGACAGGGAAGCAGTACTTC | CASSFSGTGKQYF
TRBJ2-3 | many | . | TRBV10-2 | TGCGCCAGCAGTGGGGACCTCGTCGGGGGAGATACGCAGTATTTT | CASSGDLVGGDTQYF
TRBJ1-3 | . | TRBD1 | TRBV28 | TGTGCCAGCAGTTTAGGTGGGACAGGGATGACTGGAAACACCATATATTTT | CASSLGGTGMTGNTIYF
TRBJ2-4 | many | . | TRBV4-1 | TGCGCCAGCAGCCAAGATCTGGCCGCTAAACGAAACATTCAGTACTTC | CASSQDLAAKRNIQYF
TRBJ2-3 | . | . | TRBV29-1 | TGCAGCGTTGAAGATATTTTAGGGGAATCGCCCACAGATACGCAGTATTTT | CSVEDILGESPTDTQYF
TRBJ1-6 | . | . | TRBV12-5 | TGTGCTAGTGGTTTGGGGGAGACGGATTCACCCCTCCACTTT | CASGLGETDSPLHF
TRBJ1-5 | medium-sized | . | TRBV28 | TGTGCCAGCCGGGGGCGCCTCAATCAGCCCCAGCATTTT | CASRGRLNQPQHF
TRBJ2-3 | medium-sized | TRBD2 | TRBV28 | TGTGCCACCCAGACTAGCGGGAGGGCAGATACGCAGTATTTT | CATQTSGRADTQYF
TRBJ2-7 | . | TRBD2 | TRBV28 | TGTGCTAGCAGTTGGACTAGCGGGACTCTCTACGAGCAGTACTTC | CASSWTSGTLYEQYF
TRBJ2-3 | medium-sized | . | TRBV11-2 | TGTGCCAGCAGCCGACCGGTGAGCACAGATACGCAGTATTTT | CASSRPVSTDTQYF
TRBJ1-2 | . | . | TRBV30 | TGTGCCTGGAGTCCCAGGGGAAGGTATGGCTACACCTTC | CAWSPRGRYGYTF
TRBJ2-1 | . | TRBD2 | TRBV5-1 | TGCGCCAGCACCGAAGCGGGAGTCGGCTACAATGAGCAGTTCTTC | CASTEAGVGYNEQFF
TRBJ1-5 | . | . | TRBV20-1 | TGCAGTGCTAGAACTCCCCTAAATCAGCCCCAGCATTTT | CSARTPLNQPQHF
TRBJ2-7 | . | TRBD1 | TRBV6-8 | TGTGCCAGCAGCACCACCGGGACAGGGAACGAGCAGTACTTC | CASSTTGTGNEQYF
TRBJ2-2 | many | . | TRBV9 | TGTGCCAGCAGCGTATTCATGAACTTTAACACCGGGGAGCTGTTTTTT | CASSVFMNFNTGELFF
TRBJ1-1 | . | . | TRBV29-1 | TGCACCTCTAATGACAGGATGAACACTGAAGCTTTCTTT | CTSNDRMNTEAFF
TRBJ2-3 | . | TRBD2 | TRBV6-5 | TGTGCCAGCAGTGATATTAGCGGGACGCGCACAGATACGCAGTATTTT | CASSDISGTRTDTQYF
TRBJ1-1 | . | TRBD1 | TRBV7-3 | TGTGCCAGCAGCGAGACAGGGCTGAACACTGAAGCTTTCTTT | CASSETGLNTEAFF
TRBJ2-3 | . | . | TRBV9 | TGTGCCAGCAGCGGTCGGGCTAGCACAGATACGCAGTATTTT | CASSGRASTDTQYF
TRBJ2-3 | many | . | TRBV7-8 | TGTGCCAGCAGCTTGGGGGCGGGGGCGACAGATACGCAGTATTTT | CASSLGAGATDTQYF
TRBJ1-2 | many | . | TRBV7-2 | TGTGCCAGCAGCTTAGTACGGGGACACCGTTTTAGTGGCTACACCTTC | CASSLVRGHRFSGYTF
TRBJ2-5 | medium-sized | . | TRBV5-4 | TGTGCCAGCAGCTTGGAAGAGACCCAGTACTTC | CASSLEETQYF
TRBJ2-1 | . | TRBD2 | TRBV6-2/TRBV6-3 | TGTGCCAGCAGTTCTAGCGGGAGGGCCTCCCATGGGCAGTTCTTC | CASSSSGRASHGQFF
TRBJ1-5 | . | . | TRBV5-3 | TGTGCCAGCAGCCTAATTGATCAGCCCCAGCATTTT | CASSLIDQPQHF
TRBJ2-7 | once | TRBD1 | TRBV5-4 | TGTGCCAGCAGCTTGACAGGGGGCGGGTACGAGCAGTACTTC | CASSLTGGGYEQYF
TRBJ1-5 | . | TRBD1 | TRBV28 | TGTGCCAGCAGTACCACAGGGGGCGCTGGCAATCAGCCCCAGCATTTT | CASSTTGGAGNQPQHF
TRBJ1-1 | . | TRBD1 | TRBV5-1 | TGCGCCAGCAGCGGAGGACAGGGGTTGAACACTGAAGCTTTCTTT | CASSGGQGLNTEAFF
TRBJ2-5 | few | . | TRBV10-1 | TGCGCCACGACAGCTCAAGAGACCCAGTACTTC | CATTAQETQYF